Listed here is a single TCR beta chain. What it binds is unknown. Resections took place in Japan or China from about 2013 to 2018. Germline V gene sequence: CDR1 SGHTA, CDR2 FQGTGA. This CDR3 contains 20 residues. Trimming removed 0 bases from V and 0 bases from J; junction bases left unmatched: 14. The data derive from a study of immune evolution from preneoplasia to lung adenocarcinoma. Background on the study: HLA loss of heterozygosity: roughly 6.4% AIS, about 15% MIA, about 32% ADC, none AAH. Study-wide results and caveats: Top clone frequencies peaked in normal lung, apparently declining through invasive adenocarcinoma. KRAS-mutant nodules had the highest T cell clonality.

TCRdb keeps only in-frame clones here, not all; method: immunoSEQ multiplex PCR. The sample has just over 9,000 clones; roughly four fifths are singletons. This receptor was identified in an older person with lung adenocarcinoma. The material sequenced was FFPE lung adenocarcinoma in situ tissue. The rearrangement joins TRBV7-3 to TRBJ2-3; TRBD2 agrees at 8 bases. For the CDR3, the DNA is TGTGCCAGCAGCTTAACTCCAGCGGGAGCATATCGTTCTAGCACAGATACGCAGTATTTT. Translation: CASSLTPAGAYRSSTDTQYF.